This TCR beta chain was recovered during a study of CD8 T cells in Susac syndrome. With random hexamers, roughly 0.5 to 1 ug RNA was reverse transcribed. Amplification of the TCR beta CDR3 was carried out by immunoSEQ multiplex PCR, which spanned a total of 54 Vbeta and 13 Jbeta segments. TCRdb re-called the immunoSEQ multiplex PCR reads with MiXCR, one entry per CDR3 protein. This sample has 250,000 to 300,000 distinct CDR3 sequences; over 75% occur once, and the top ten carry around 0.18%. Per the germline V gene, CDR1 is LNHDA and CDR2 is SQIVND (reference sequence). J was trimmed by 5 bases and V by 4 bases; bases with no gene match: 5. The CDR3 sequence is 14 residues long. This clonotype was counted a single time. Relapsing-remitting disease, either stable or active, was present in the multiple sclerosis controls, who were treatment-naive patients.

This sequence originates from a human donor with multiple sclerosis. The chain combines TRBV19 with TRBJ1-1; 9 bases are shared with TRBD1. Sequenced input: CD8+ T cells from PBMCs. Written as DNA, the CDR3 is TGTGCCAGTAGTAAACAGGGGGCTGGTACTGAAGCTTTCTTT. Amino acid sequence: CASSKQGAGTEAFF.